Listed below are T cell receptor beta chains from one sample, sequenced in a study of response to subunit inactivated influenza vaccine. TCRdb fed the RT-PCR reads into MiXCR, producing one record per CDR3 protein. The profile shows 530,000 or so distinct CDR3 sequences, roughly 15% of them singletons. The material sequenced was PBMCs from blood, taken 12 days after vaccination. The receptors come from a middle-aged man who received an inactivated influenza vaccine. Each CDR3 is given with its conserved first and last residue. D genes are given only for firm matches. Rows give clone size only sometimes, using once, few, many, or a class for an expanded clone.

.,TRBJ2-3,.,TRBV9,CASSDTGPTQYF,TGTGCCAGCAGCGACACCGGGCCTACGCAGTATTTT
.,TRBJ2-7,.,TRBV29-1,CSVLTGVLEYEQYF,TGCAGCGTCTTGACGGGGGTCCTCGAATACGAGCAGTACTTC
few,TRBJ2-1,.,TRBV4-3,CASSPMLVDEQFF,TGCGCCAGCAGCCCGATGTTGGTTGATGAGCAGTTCTTC
few,TRBJ2-3,.,TRBV28,CASPLGDTQYF,TGTGCCAGCCCCCTGGGGGATACGCAGTATTTT
.,TRBJ1-1,.,TRBV20-1,CSASRRLNTEAFF,TGCAGTGCTAGCCGCAGATTGAACACTGAAGCTTTCTTT
.,TRBJ2-7,.,TRBV20-1,CSAGPAHEQYF,TGCAGTGCAGGGCCCGCGCACGAGCAGTACTTC
few,TRBJ1-2,.,TRBV6-1,CASSEALRGSGYTF,TGTGCCAGCAGTGAAGCGCTTCGGGGTAGCGGCTACACCTTC
many,TRBJ1-2,.,TRBV5-1,CASSPGGNYGYTF,TGTGCCAGCTCCCCTGGGGGAAACTATGGCTACACCTTC
.,TRBJ2-3,.,TRBV20-1,CSARDPRTSLRTDTQYF,TGCAGTGCTAGAGATCCCCGGACCTCACTTCGCACAGATACGCAGTATTTT
.,TRBJ2-7,TRBD1,TRBV30,CALGQGSYEQYF,TGTGCCTTGGGACAGGGATCCTACGAGCAGTACTTC
many,TRBJ1-5,.,TRBV5-1,CASSQGPNQPQHF,TGCGCCAGCAGCCAGGGTCCCAATCAGCCCCAGCATTTT
few,TRBJ2-7,.,TRBV27,CASSFYDGYEQYF,TGTGCCAGCAGTTTCTACGACGGTTACGAGCAGTACTTC
.,TRBJ2-4,.,TRBV11-2,CASVASNPGNIQYF,TGTGCCAGCGTGGCATCCAACCCGGGAAACATTCAGTACTTC
few,TRBJ1-6,TRBD1,TRBV7-9,CAGMATGRNSPLHF,TGTGCCGGAATGGCGACAGGGCGAAACTCACCCCTCCACTTT
many,TRBJ2-1,.,TRBV7-2,CASSLMTGVGSYNEQFF,TGTGCCAGCAGCTTAATGACAGGAGTAGGATCCTACAATGAGCAGTTCTTC
.,TRBJ2-2,.,TRBV7-2,CASSHPTTQTGELFF,TGTGCCAGCAGCCACCCTACTACCCAAACCGGGGAGCTGTTTTTT
.,TRBJ1-1,.,TRBV12-3/TRBV12-4,CASSQRALNTEAFF,TGTGCCAGCAGTCAGCGGGCCCTGAACACTGAAGCTTTCTTT
few,TRBJ1-2,.,TRBV6-5,CASGGGGYGYTF,TGTGCCAGCGGAGGGGGGGGCTATGGCTACACCTTC
.,TRBJ1-1,TRBD1,TRBV29-1,CSGRQGGFNTEAFF,TGCAGCGGCCGACAGGGAGGTTTCAACACTGAAGCTTTCTTT
.,TRBJ2-2,.,TRBV5-6,CASTLGQGTGELFF,TGTGCCAGCACCCTCGGGCAGGGCACCGGGGAGCTGTTTTTT
few,TRBJ2-1,.,TRBV7-2,CASSRTAPYNEQFF,TGTGCCAGCAGCAGGACAGCACCCTACAATGAGCAGTTCTTC
.,TRBJ2-7,.,TRBV20-1,CSASSRQGTYEQYF,TGCAGTGCTTCCTCCAGGCAGGGGACGTACGAGCAGTACTTC
many,TRBJ1-6,TRBD1,TRBV7-9,CASSSGQGGAYNSPLHF,TGTGCCAGCAGCTCGGGACAGGGGGGTGCCTATAATTCACCCCTCCACTTT
few,TRBJ2-7,.,TRBV5-1,CASSSPGGDEQYF,TGCGCCAGCAGCTCCCCAGGGGGGGACGAGCAGTACTTC
.,TRBJ1-4,.,TRBV4-2,CASSQEQGNEKLFF,TGTGCCAGCAGCCAAGAACAGGGTAATGAAAAACTGTTTTTT
.,TRBJ2-7,.,TRBV20-1,CSARDPRGGREQYF,TGCAGTGCTAGGGACCCCCGTGGGGGGAGGGAGCAGTACTTC
few,TRBJ2-5,TRBD1,TRBV18,CASSPLGQGIETQYF,TGTGCCAGCTCACCCCTGGGACAGGGGATAGAGACCCAGTACTTC